The 8 T cell receptor beta chains below were found in one sample sequenced in a study of T cell clones after liver transplantation. TCRdb's copy holds only in-frame clones and misses some; the assay was immunoSEQ multiplex PCR. This table has more than 65,000 clones, 80% appearing once. The sample in question was CD4+ T cells from blood, obtained 12 months after liver transplant. The source of these receptors is a human patient who received a liver transplant. Some of the T cells might come from the graft donor.

The chain employs TRBV5-1 and TRBJ2-1; the match to TRBD2 covers 8 bases. V was pared by 0 bases and J by 9 bases, with 8 bases of the junction left unmatched. The CDR3 covers 15 residues. Germline V gene sequence: CDR1 SGHRS, CDR2 YFSETQ. CDR3 DNA: TGCGCCAGCAGCTTGGCCACTAGCGGAGCCGCTGAGCAGTTCTTC. Its translation is CASSLATSGAAEQFF.

The V call is TRBV9, the J call TRBJ2-7, with D possibly being TRBD1 (6 bases). The V gene's germline CDR1 is SGDLS and CDR2 YYNGEE. V gave up 0 bases and J gave up 2 bases, with 15 bases separating them. The CDR3 contains 16 residues. CDR3 nucleotide sequence: TGTGCCAGCAGCGTAGCCCCAAGACAGGCCCCCTACGAGCAGTACTTC. This gives the protein CASSVAPRQAPYEQYF.

CDR3 sequence (DNA): TGTGCCACCAGCAGAGAACTAGCGGGAGCTGGGGAGCAGTACTTC. Translated, it gives CATSRELAGAGEQYF. The chain carries TRBV15 and TRBJ2-7; 11 bases are shared with TRBD2. Losses at the gene ends were 0 bases for V and 7 bases for J; bases not matched to a gene: 5. Germline values: CDR1 LNHNV, CDR2 YYDKDF (reference sequence). CDR3 size: 15 residues.

CDR3 in DNA: TGTGCCAGCACAGCTAGCGGGAGAGTTTTTCAGCAGTTCTTC. It translates to CASTASGRVFQQFF. The chain carries TRBV19 and TRBJ2-1, with 10 bases identical to TRBD2. CDR3 length: 14 amino acids. CDR1 and CDR2 (germline): LNHDA, SQIVND (reference sequence). V lost 9 bases and J lost 11; bases outside the gene matches: 13. Drawing the rest from reference TRBV19 and TRBJ2-1, the complete variable domain is DGGITQSPKYLFRKEGQNVTLSCEQNLNHDAMYWYRQDPGQGLRLIYYSQIVNDFQKGDIAEGYSVSREKKESFPLTVTSAQKNPTAFYLCASTASGRVFQQFFGPGTRLTVL.

This chain uses TRBV2 with TRBJ1-5, with 9 positions matching TRBD1. The J segment lost 15 bases and the V segment lost 5 bases, leaving 8 bases of the junction unmatched. Germline V CDR1 and CDR2: SNHLY, FYNNEI. This CDR3 has 12 residues. The CDR3 DNA sequence: TGTGCCAGCAGTTGGGACAGGGAAGGTCGGCATTTT. As protein: CASSWDREGRHF.

This rearrangement joins TRBV9 to TRBJ2-1; unclear D gene. Trimming took 4 bases from V and 2 from J, leaving 13 bases between them. Germline lookup yields CDR1 SGDLS and CDR2 YYNGEE. CDR3 length: 15 amino acids. The CDR3 sequence is CASSPRVTPYNEQFF. The DNA of the CDR3 is TGTGCCAGCAGCCCAAGGGTGACCCCCTACAATGAGCAGTTCTTC.

The chain combines TRBV18 with TRBJ1-4, with 7 bases lining up with TRBD1. Germline CDR1 reads KGHSH; CDR2 reads LQKENI. Losses at the gene ends were 3 bases for V and 11 bases for J; bases not matched to a gene: 15. The CDR3 loop spans 16 amino acids. CDR3 residues: CASSPLEAQKGAKLFF. The CDR3 nucleotides are TGTGCCAGCTCACCCCTCGAGGCGCAAAAGGGGGCCAAACTGTTTTTT. The variable domain in full, with the rest retrieved from reference TRBV18 and TRBJ1-4, is NAGVMQNPRHLVRRRGQEARLRCSPMKGHSHVYWYRQLPEEGLKFMVYLQKENIIDESGMPKERFSAEFPKEGPSILRIQQVVRGDSAAYFCASSPLEAQKGAKLFFGSGTQLSVL.

The V gene is TRBV4-1, the J gene TRBJ2-7; TRBD1 matches at 10 bases. From germline, CDR1 is MGHRA and CDR2 YSYEKL. The J segment lost 4 bases and the V segment lost 1 base, leaving 7 bases of the junction unmatched. This CDR3 region has 16 residues. CDR3 in amino acids: CASSQGAGQGGYEQYF. CDR3 coding DNA: TGCGCCAGCAGCCAAGGCGCAGGACAGGGGGGGTACGAGCAGTACTTC.